Below, 28 T cell receptor beta chains from the same sample are listed, as sequenced in a study of T cells in Graves' hyperthyroidism and ophthalmopathy. TCR beta CDR3 regions were amplified from RNA transcripts. First-round RT-PCR with HTBI primers amplified the TCR CDR3 region. TCRdb itself ran the multiplex PCR reads through MiXCR, one entry per CDR3 protein. The sample consists of approximately 510,000 distinct CDR3 sequences, roughly 20% of them appearing once. Material for sequencing was blood. Receptor source: a man between 18 and 35 years old with Graves' hyperthyroidism.

J is TRBJ2-6 and V is TRBV3-1; 10 bases agree with TRBD1. Germline assignment: CDR1 LGHDT and CDR2 YNNKEL (reference sequence). This CDR3 is 19 amino acids long. The V gene end was trimmed by 4 bases and the J gene end by 0 bases; junction bases not matched to a gene: 9. The CDR3 reads CASSPAPGQGFSGANVLTF. The CDR3, as DNA: TGTGCCAGCAGCCCGGCCCCGGGACAGGGGTTCTCTGGGGCCAACGTCCTGACTTTC.

The sample holds many counts of this clonotype. The chain couples TRBV28 to TRBJ2-7; D ambiguous. Germline V CDR1 and CDR2: MDHEN, SYDVKM. The CDR3 runs to 14 residues. Trimming left V 6 bases short and J 2 bases short, with 14 bases between. CDR3 DNA: TGTGCCAGCAGCTCGGCAGAACTAACCTACGAGCAGTACTTC. Translated: CASSSAELTYEQYF.

V usage is TRBV11-2 and J usage is TRBJ2-7; weak D call: TRBD2 (6 bases). Germline-derived CDR1 and CDR2 are SGHAT and FQNNGV. V lost 0 bases to trimming and J lost 4 bases, with 19 bases between them. CDR3 length: 17 residues. The CDR3 nucleotides are TGTGCCAGCAGCTTAGATCCTGGGTCGACGGGAGTTTACGAGCAGTACTTC. Amino acids: CASSLDPGSTGVYEQYF. The full variable domain, rest sourced from reference TRBV11-2 and TRBJ2-7, is EAGVAQSPRYKIIEKRQSVAFWCNPISGHATLYWYQQILGQGPKLLIQFQNNGVVDDSQLPKDRFSAERLKGVDSTLKIQPAKLEDSAVYLCASSLDPGSTGVYEQYFGPGTRLTVT.

This clonotype was counted many times. The chain employs TRBV28 and TRBJ2-7, with D possibly TRBD1 on 6 matching bases. CDR3 length equals 14 residues. CDR1 is MDHEN and CDR2 is SYDVKM in the germline V gene. Trimming removed 6 bases at V and 5 bases at J, with 17 bases between. CDR3 region: CASRGYAGVHEQYF. CDR3 DNA sequence: TGTGCCAGCAGGGGCTATGCAGGGGTCCACGAGCAGTACTTC.

The V and J genes are TRBV11-1 and TRBJ2-7; TRBD2 agrees at 7 bases. Germline CDR1 reads SGHAT; CDR2 reads FQDESV (reference sequence). V lost 2 bases and J lost 6; bases outside the gene matches: 16. The CDR3 has 17 amino acids. The CDR3 bases are TGTGCCAGCAGCTTATGGTGGCAAGCGGGGACGGGGGGCGAGCAGTACTTC. Its translation is CASSLWWQAGTGGEQYF.

This clonotype was counted ten times or more. The genes are TRBV9 and TRBJ2-5; TRBD2 agrees at 7 bases. Germline loops: CDR1 SGDLS, CDR2 YYNGEE. The CDR3 runs to 14 residues. The V segment lost 3 bases and the J segment 5 bases; nucleotides outside the gene matches: 7. CDR3 nucleotides: TGTGCCAGCAGCGAACATCACGGGGGGGAGACCCAGTACTTC. Its protein product is CASSEHHGGETQYF. Using reference TRBV9 and TRBJ2-5 for the parts outside the CDR3, the full variable domain is DSGVTQTPKHLITATGQRVTLRCSPRSGDLSVYWYQQSLDQGLQFLIQYYNGEERAKGNILERFSAQQFPDLHSELNLSSLELGDSALYFCASSEHHGGETQYFGPGTRLLVL.

This clonotype appeared many times. The rearrangement joins TRBV7-6 to TRBJ2-7; TRBD1 matches 9 bases. This CDR3 is built from 14 residues. V was clipped by 3 bases and J by 6 bases; unmatched bases: 6. Germline values: CDR1 SGHVS, CDR2 FNYEAQ. CDR3 sequence: CASSFRDRVAEQYF. The DNA for the CDR3 is TGTGCCAGCAGCTTCCGGGACAGGGTGGCCGAGCAGTACTTC.

This clonotype was counted a few times. V gene TRBV11-1 combines with J gene TRBJ1-2, with 8 bases lining up with TRBD1. The CDR3 has 16 residues. V shed 1 base, J shed 1 base, and the junction held 5 bases outside the gene matches. The germline gives CDR1 SGHAT, CDR2 FQDESV (reference sequence). This CDR3 is CASSLGAGQDNYGYTF. In nucleotides, the CDR3 is TGTGCCAGCAGCTTAGGCGCGGGACAGGATAACTATGGCTACACCTTC.

This clonotype was counted many times. The chain uses TRBV7-8 and TRBJ2-5; no reliable D call. The CDR3 loop spans 15 amino acids. Per germline, CDR1 SGHVS and CDR2 FQNEAQ. V lost 3 bases and J 4 bases, leaving 15 bases between the germline ends. The CDR3 nucleotides are TGTGCCAGCAGCTTTTACGTGTCAGGAGCAGAGACCCAGTACTTC. Encoded protein: CASSFYVSGAETQYF.

The chain carries TRBV7-9 and TRBJ2-5; 7 nucleotides match TRBD1. Germline V gene sequence: CDR1 SEHNR, CDR2 FQNEAQ (reference sequence). Unmatched junction bases numbered 5, after V lost 5 bases and J lost 2 bases. This CDR3 contains 14 residues. CDR3 nucleotides: TGTGCCAGCAGCGCCCAGGACAGGCAAGAGACCCAGTACTTC. It encodes CASSAQDRQETQYF.

This clonotype was observed many times. The gene calls are TRBV27 and TRBJ1-6; D uncertain. V shed 2 bases and J shed 7 bases, with 9 bases lying between them. This CDR3 spans 14 amino acids. Per the germline V gene, CDR1 is MNHEY and CDR2 is SMNVEV (reference sequence). In DNA form, the CDR3 reads TGTGCCAGCAGTTTAAGTAACGGAAATTCACCCCTCCACTTT. Translated: CASSLSNGNSPLHF.

This clonotype has a count of ten or more. This rearrangement joins TRBV2 to TRBJ1-5; D is unclear. The V gene's germline CDR1 is SNHLY and CDR2 FYNNEI. Trimming removed 4 bases at V and 10 bases at J, with 14 bases between. This CDR3 is built from 13 residues. The CDR3 loop is CASSGVGERPQHF. The CDR3 DNA is TGTGCCAGCAGTGGAGTGGGTGAGAGACCCCAGCATTTT.

This clonotype showed up many times. The V gene is TRBV11-1, the J gene TRBJ1-1; D is unresolved. Germline loops: CDR1 SGHAT, CDR2 FQDESV (reference sequence). There are 13 residues in the CDR3. V was trimmed by 2 bases and J by 1 base, leaving 5 bases between them. CDR3: CASSLYANTEAFF. The DNA of the CDR3 is TGTGCCAGCAGCTTATATGCGAACACTGAAGCTTTCTTT.

As for this clonotype: A much larger clonotype is one base distant, so this may be a read error. This rearrangement joins TRBV30 to TRBJ1-1; D may be TRBD1 (6 bases). The CDR3 contains 13 residues. Germline CDR1 reads GTSNPN; CDR2 reads SVGIG (reference sequence). V was trimmed by 5 bases and J by 6 bases, leaving 16 bases between them. As DNA, the CDR3 is TGTGCCTGGGGGCGGAACAGGGACGCTGAAGCTTTCTTT. Encoded protein: CAWGRNRDAEAFF.

This clonotype was picked up many times. The genes are TRBV7-9 and TRBJ2-7; 8 positions agree with TRBD1. J was trimmed by 2 bases and V by 4 bases; bases with no gene match: 10. Germline V gene sequence: CDR1 SEHNR, CDR2 FQNEAQ (reference sequence). CDR3 length: 16 amino acids. The CDR3 protein is CASSSYRDRPTYEQYF. CDR3 bases: TGTGCCAGCAGCTCATACCGGGACAGGCCTACCTACGAGCAGTACTTC.

This clonotype turned up a few times. Germline and junction disagree at one end, which may indicate a read error. The chain couples TRBV4-1 to TRBJ1-3, with D uncertain. This CDR3 is built from 14 residues. Germline CDR1 MGHRA, CDR2 YSYEKL. CDR3 in amino acids: CASSQNPIGVVEDF. The CDR3 DNA reads as TGCGCCAGCAGCCAAAATCCCATCGGGGTTGTGGAAGATTTT.

In the case of this clonotype: This may be a read error, as it is one base from a much larger clone. The CDR3: CASCESNIRVGAFF. Here the CDR3 DNA reads TGTGCCAGCTGTGAAAGCAACATTCGAGTGGGTGCTTTCTTT. V usage is TRBV2 and J usage is TRBJ1-1; D is ambiguous. The V gene's germline CDR1 is SNHLY and CDR2 FYNNEI. This CDR3 is built from 14 residues. Complete variable domain (other parts from reference TRBV2 and TRBJ1-1): EPEVTQTPSHQVTQMGQEVILRCVPISNHLYFYWYRQILGQKVEFLVSFYNNEISEKSEIFDDQFSVERPDGSNFTLKIRSTKLEDSAMYFCASCESNIRVGAFFGQGTRLTVV.

V is TRBV27 and J is TRBJ2-7; unclear D gene. This CDR3 has 13 amino acids. V lost 5 bases, J lost 4 bases, and 12 bases lay in between. Germline assignment: CDR1 MNHEY and CDR2 SMNVEV (reference sequence). The CDR3 sequence: CASSPGNGYEQYF. CDR3 nucleotide sequence: TGTGCCAGCAGTCCCGGCAATGGATACGAGCAGTACTTC.

The chain uses TRBV10-3 and TRBJ2-7; D is unresolved. Germline V gene lookup returns CDR1 ENHRY and CDR2 SYGVKD. V lost 11 bases, J lost 6 bases, and 20 bases lay in between. CDR3 length: 13 residues. The CDR3 nucleotides are TGTGCCTCTCGCCCCGGAGCGACGGGCGAGCAGTACTTC. Its protein product is CASRPGATGEQYF.

This rearrangement joins TRBV18 to TRBJ2-2; TRBD1 matches at 7 bases. The CDR3 has 16 amino acids. Germline lookup yields CDR1 KGHSH and CDR2 LQKENI. V gave up 0 bases and J gave up 7 bases; unmatched junction bases: 8. Here the CDR3 reads CASSPPGTGAGGELFF. Written as DNA, the CDR3 is TGTGCCAGCTCACCACCTGGAACAGGGGCCGGCGGGGAGCTGTTTTTT. Full variable domain (remainder filled in from reference TRBV18 and TRBJ2-2): NAGVMQNPRHLVRRRGQEARLRCSPMKGHSHVYWYRQLPEEGLKFMVYLQKENIIDESGMPKERFSAEFPKEGPSILRIQQVVRGDSAAYFCASSPPGTGAGGELFFGEGSRLTVL.

The chain carries TRBV20-1 and TRBJ1-6; 9 nucleotides line up with TRBD1. The CDR3 spans 14 residues. The germline CDR1 and CDR2 sequences are DFQATT and SNEGSKA (reference sequence). V dropped 0 bases and J dropped 7; count of bases not matched to a gene: 1. The CDR3 sequence is CSARDDRGNSPLHF. CDR3 nucleotides: TGCAGTGCTAGAGATGACAGGGGGAATTCACCCCTCCACTTT.

This clonotype has ten or more counts. The J gene is TRBJ2-2, the V gene TRBV27, with D possibly TRBD1 on 5 matching bases. The germline V gene encodes CDR1 MNHEY and CDR2 SMNVEV (reference sequence). The length of the CDR3 is 15 residues. The V end lost 5 bases, the J end lost 6 bases, and 16 bases lay between the germline ends. The CDR3 reads CASSQVQGKAGELFF. The CDR3 DNA reads TGTGCCAGCAGTCAAGTCCAGGGAAAAGCCGGGGAGCTGTTTTTT.

In this sample, this clonotype turned up many times. CDR3 bases: TGCGCCAGCAGGCCCCGAATGGGGGAGACCCAGTACTTC. Translation gives CASRPRMGETQYF. This chain connects TRBV4-1 to TRBJ2-5; D is ambiguous. Germline V CDR1 and CDR2: MGHRA, YSYEKL. Trimming took off 6 bases at V and 5 bases at J, with 13 bases between the two ends. The CDR3 runs to 13 residues.

V gene TRBV4-2 combines with J gene TRBJ1-1, with unresolved D. Deletions cut 0 bases from V and 1 base from J, with 6 bases between. Germline CDR1 reads LGHNA; CDR2 reads YNFKEQ. The CDR3 runs 14 residues. CDR3 protein: CASSQEPRNTEAFF. CDR3 coding DNA: TGTGCCAGCAGCCAAGAACCCAGGAACACTGAAGCTTTCTTT.

The chain recombines TRBV20-1 with TRBJ2-5; D remains ambiguous. CDR3 length equals 14 residues. The germline V gene encodes CDR1 DFQATT and CDR2 SNEGSKA (reference sequence). The V end was cut by 0 bases, the J end by 2 bases, with 10 bases between. The CDR3 sequence: CSARDGAVQETQYF. The CDR3 DNA follows: TGCAGTGCTAGAGATGGTGCGGTACAAGAGACCCAGTACTTC.

Many counts were recorded for this clonotype. V and J are TRBV11-2 and TRBJ2-2; maybe TRBD2 (7 bases). Trimming removed 2 bases at V and 6 bases at J, with 16 bases between. This CDR3 has 16 residues. Germline CDR1 SGHAT, CDR2 FQNNGV. The CDR3 region is CASSLIRQGRAGELFF. In DNA, the CDR3 is TGTGCCAGCAGCTTAATCCGGCAGGGGAGGGCCGGGGAGCTGTTTTTT.

Many counts were recorded for this clonotype. The chain uses TRBV28 and TRBJ2-5; tentative D call: TRBD2 (6 bases). Germline CDR1 reads MDHEN; CDR2 reads SYDVKM. The CDR3 consists of 14 residues. Trimming took off 5 bases at V and 5 bases at J, with 15 bases between the two ends. The CDR3 region has the DNA TGTGCCAGCAGTGCCCTTCGGGGGAAGGAGACCCAGTACTTC. Protein sequence: CASSALRGKETQYF.

This clonotype was seen at least ten times. The rearrangement joins TRBV6-1 to TRBJ2-7; TRBD1 agrees at 7 bases. Germline V gene data show CDR1 as MNHNS and CDR2 as SASEGT. V lost 3 bases to trimming and J lost 2 bases; unmatched junction nucleotides: 10. The CDR3 is 16 residues long. The CDR3 DNA reads as TGTGCCAGCAGTGATCTCCTTCGGGACAGTACCTACGAGCAGTACTTC. This encodes CASSDLLRDSTYEQYF.